This T cell receptor beta chain was recorded in a study of TIL therapy for anti-PD-1-resistant metastatic lung cancer. At the level of the study: Most patients had lung adenocarcinoma.

The germline V gene has CDR1 SSHAT and CDR2 FNYEAQ (reference sequence). With 2 bases clipped from V and 6 bases from J, the junction kept 12 bases outside the gene matches. The CDR3 contains 18 residues. As to time point: pre-treatment sample, taken before nivolumab and TIL therapy. The immunoSEQ assay was v3. Each library reached some 2 million read pairs, or about 5-6.5 million at deep level. The protocol was immunoSEQ multiplex PCR, while the TCRdb copy is restricted to in-frame clones and leaves out a portion. The profile shows 25,000 to 40,000 clones, 74% of them singletons. The source of this sequence is a woman aged 30 to 85 with non-small cell lung cancer. The V call is TRBV7-7, the J call TRBJ2-7; 14 bases fit TRBD2. This sample comprised blood, obtained at baseline. The DNA of the CDR3 is TGTGCCAGCAGCTTATTGGGACTAGCGGGAGACTCCCCCGCCGAGCAGTACTTC. Encoded protein: CASSLLGLAGDSPAEQYF. The whole variable domain, filled in from reference TRBV7-7 and TRBJ2-7, reads GAGVSQSPRYKVTKRGQDVTLRCDPISSHATLYWYQQALGQGPEFLTYFNYEAQPDKSGLPSDRFSAERPEGSISTLTIQRTEQRDSAMYRCASSLLGLAGDSPAEQYFGPGTRLTVT.